This T cell receptor beta chain is drawn from a study of early T cells in non-severe SARS-CoV-2 infection (dated by TCRdb to the early 2020s). Study-level background: Bulk RNA from unsorted whole blood was used for TCR sequencing, so alpha and beta chains could not be paired. The paper's findings and limits, for the study overall: VDJdb matching was skewed toward anti-spike CD8 responses and likely underestimated virus-specific expansions, missing private and CD4 specificities.

The study was a case-control design nested within a healthcare worker cohort in London, UK, with weekly nasopharyngeal swab PCR tests and blood sampling. Between 23 and 31 March 2020, the week of the UK lockdown, healthcare workers were enrolled and then followed up weekly for as long as 16 weeks. This clonotype was detected a few times. It lacks a known antigen. The sample holds no much larger clone one base away, and base qualities are not on file. The method behind the library was 5' RACE. TCRdb lists the instrument as NextSeq 500. To correct for sequencing error and PCR bias, the TCR library protocol tagged individual cDNA molecules with unique molecular identifiers. Sequencing covered both TCR alpha and beta chains, and within each sample the abundances of alpha and beta sequences were tightly co-correlated. In the authors' own workflow: Decombinator V4 was used to annotate the V gene, J gene and CDR3 of the TCR sequences. TCRs were defined as expanded if a significant change between any two time points was detected under a Poisson model with p below 0.0001. TCR abundances were normalised to the total number of TCRs sequenced in each sample and reported as counts per million. MAIT TCRs were defined by TRAV1-2 paired with TRAJ12, TRAJ20 or TRAJ33, and iNKT TCRs by TRAV10 paired with TRAJ18. A search of VDJdb, accessed on 1 November 2021, was run for TCRs annotated to CMV, EBV and SARS-CoV-2, with TCRs annotated for multiple antigens excluded. TCRdb ran its own pipeline on the public reads, namely fastp trimming at Q25 and MiXCR clone calling, and kept in-frame beta chains. One record per CDR3 amino acid sequence lists the most common genes and DNA. Clone size and V and J calls follow TCRdb, not the original study. Counted in this sample were fewer than 35,000 distinct CDR3 sequences; roughly 7.2% of them appeared once. The ten top clones hold approximately 2.7% of the sample.

The CDR3 measures 14 amino acids from cysteine to phenylalanine. The sequence is cut down to CDR3 DNA, 42 bases in frame from base 1. In the germline V gene, CDR1 corresponds to LGHNA and CDR2 to YSLEER. Cut back by 0 bases and 4 bases, the V and J ends lie 7 bases apart. The sequence was obtained from an adult who was a healthcare worker with PCR-confirmed SARS-CoV-2 infection or an uninfected control (not recorded which). The chain employs TRBV4-3 and TRBJ2-1, with the D gene not clear enough to name. Input material: whole blood. The CDR3: CASSQDWAYNEQFF. The DNA sequence follows: TGCGCCAGCAGCCAAGATTGGGCTTACAATGAGCAGTTCTTC.